This T cell receptor beta chain originates from a study of OX40 agonist ivuxolimab in advanced cancers. Study background: Partial responses were achieved by three patients, of whom one had hepatocellular carcinoma and two had cutaneous melanoma. General observations from the study: Low normalized clonal expansion also occurred in some nonresponding patients.

This clone was observed a few times. The antigen is not known. Repertoires were generated with immunoSEQ multiplex PCR, while TCRdb's copy carries only in-frame clones and drops some. The table includes over 55,000 clones, around 87% detected once. The length of the CDR3 is 14 residues. The rearrangement uses TRBV7-5 and TRBJ2-7. TRBV7-5 has pseudogene status. The receptor comes from an adult with an advanced solid tumor such as melanoma, head and neck, liver or kidney cancer. The sample in question was CD4+ or CD8+ T cells sorted from blood, obtained in a trial of the OX40 agonist ivuxolimab. The CDR3 DNA reads TGTGTCAGAATTCGGACCACCCCGGTCTTCGAGCAGTACTTC. Its translation is CVRIRTTPVFEQYF.